This T cell receptor (beta chain) was captured by sequencing in a study of radiotherapy plus CTLA-4 blockade in lung cancer. Study-level background: Of the patients, 18% showed objective responses and about 30% attained disease control. General study results and limits: TCR clones of tumor origin grew in blood after radiotherapy plus ipilimumab.

CDR1 and CDR2 from the germline V gene are SGDLS and YYNGEE. The CDR3 has 18 amino acids. With 3 bases clipped from V and 4 bases from J, the junction kept 14 bases outside the gene matches. Comment on this clone: The antigen remains unidentified.

Sequencing used immunoSEQ multiplex PCR; TCRdb keeps in-frame clones, though not all of them. The sample lists approximately 52,000 clones, 77% seen once, with about 2.5% in the top ten. This TCR came from a human donor with non-small cell lung cancer whose response to radiotherapy plus ipilimumab could not be evaluated. Sequences were derived from peripheral blood, sampled from a patient treated with radiotherapy plus ipilimumab. This chain uses TRBV9 with TRBJ1-5; 9 bases fit TRBD1. CDR3 nucleotides: TGTGCCAGCAGCGGACCCTGGAGGGACAGGGAGGGGAATCAGCCCCAGCATTTT. It yields the protein CASSGPWRDREGNQPQHF.